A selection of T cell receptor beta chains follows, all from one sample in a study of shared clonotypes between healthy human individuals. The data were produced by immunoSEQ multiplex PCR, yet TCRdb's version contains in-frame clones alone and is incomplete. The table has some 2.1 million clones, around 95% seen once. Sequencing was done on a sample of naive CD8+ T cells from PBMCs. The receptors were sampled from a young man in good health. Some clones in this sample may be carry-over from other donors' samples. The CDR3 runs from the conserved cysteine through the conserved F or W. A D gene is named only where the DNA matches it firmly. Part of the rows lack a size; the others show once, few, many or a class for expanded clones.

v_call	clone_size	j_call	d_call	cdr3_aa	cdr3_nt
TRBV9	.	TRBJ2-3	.	CASSPLGDTQYF	TGTGCCAGCAGCCCACTGGGAGATACGCAGTATTTT
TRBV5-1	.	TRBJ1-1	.	CASSWKSGDREAFF	TGCGCCAGCAGCTGGAAATCAGGGGATAGAGAAGCTTTCTTT
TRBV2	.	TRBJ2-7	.	CASSVREAYEQYF	TGTGCCAGCAGTGTCAGGGAGGCCTACGAGCAGTACTTC
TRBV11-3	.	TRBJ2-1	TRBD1	CASSHTGDRGFYNEQFF	TGTGCCAGCAGTCATACAGGAGACAGGGGGTTCTACAATGAGCAGTTCTTC
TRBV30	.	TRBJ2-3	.	CAWSGGGPDTQYF	TGTGCCTGGAGTGGGGGGGGCCCAGATACGCAGTATTTT
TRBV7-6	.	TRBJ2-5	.	CASSLEPGLGSQETQYF	TGTGCCAGCAGCTTAGAGCCGGGACTCGGGTCTCAAGAGACCCAGTACTTC
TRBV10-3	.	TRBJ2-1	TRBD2	CAIGGLAGKPAHEQFF	TGTGCCATCGGTGGACTAGCGGGCAAACCGGCGCATGAGCAGTTCTTC
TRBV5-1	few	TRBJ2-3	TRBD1	CASSLARDSPTDTQYF	TGCGCCAGCAGCTTGGCCCGGGACAGCCCAACAGATACGCAGTATTTT
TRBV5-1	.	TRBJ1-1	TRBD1	CASSWGQTEAFF	TGCGCCAGCAGCTGGGGACAGACCGAAGCTTTCTTT
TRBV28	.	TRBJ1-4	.	CASSRRQEEWEKLFF	TGTGCCAGCAGTAGACGACAGGAGGAATGGGAAAAACTGTTTTTT
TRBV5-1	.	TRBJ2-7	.	CASSLNRIPYEQYF	TGCGCCAGCAGCTTGAACAGGATCCCCTACGAGCAGTACTTC
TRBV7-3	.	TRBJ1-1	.	CASSPGPPNTEAFF	TGTGCCAGCAGCCCGGGGCCGCCGAACACTGAAGCTTTCTTT
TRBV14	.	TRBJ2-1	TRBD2	CASSHRGAYNEQFF	TGTGCCAGCAGCCACCGGGGGGCCTACAATGAGCAGTTCTTC
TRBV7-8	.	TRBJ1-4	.	CASSSLTAADEKLFF	TGTGCCAGCAGCTCGTTGACAGCGGCGGATGAAAAACTGTTTTTT
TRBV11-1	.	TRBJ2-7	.	CASSHRMKPYEQYF	TGTGCCAGCAGTCACCGGATGAAACCCTACGAGCAGTACTTC
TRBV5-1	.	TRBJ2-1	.	CASSLGWGIYNEQFF	TGCGCCAGCAGCTTGGGTTGGGGGATATACAATGAGCAGTTCTTC
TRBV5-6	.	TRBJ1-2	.	CASSLYHRDYGYTF	TGTGCCAGCAGCTTGTATCACAGGGACTATGGCTACACCTTC
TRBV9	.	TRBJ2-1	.	CASSWDANEQFF	TGTGCCAGCAGCTGGGACGCCAATGAGCAGTTCTTC
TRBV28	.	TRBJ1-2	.	CASSSVTNYGYTF	TGTGCCAGCAGTTCGGTAACTAACTATGGCTACACCTTC
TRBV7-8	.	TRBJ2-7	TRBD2	CASSFELAGVVREQYF	TGTGCCAGCAGCTTTGAACTAGCGGGAGTCGTGAGGGAGCAGTACTTC
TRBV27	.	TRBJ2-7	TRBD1	CASSLVSRGLDEQYF	TGTGCCAGCAGTTTAGTCAGCAGGGGGCTGGACGAGCAGTACTTC
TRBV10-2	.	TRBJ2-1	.	CASSETRPPGYANEQFF	TGCGCCAGCAGTGAGACCAGACCCCCGGGGTACGCGAATGAGCAGTTCTTC
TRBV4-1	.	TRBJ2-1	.	CASSQAQVSSYNEQFF	TGCGCCAGCAGCCAAGCCCAAGTGAGCTCCTACAATGAGCAGTTCTTC
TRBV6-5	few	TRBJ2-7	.	CASSYSTGYEQYF	TGTGCCAGCAGTTACTCCACAGGGTACGAGCAGTACTTC
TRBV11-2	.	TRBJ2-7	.	CASSLAQASTYEQYF	TGTGCCAGCAGCTTAGCTCAGGCCTCAACCTACGAGCAGTACTTC
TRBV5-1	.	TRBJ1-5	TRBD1	CASSLTGGSNQPQHF	TGCGCCAGCAGCTTGACAGGGGGTAGCAATCAGCCCCAGCATTTT
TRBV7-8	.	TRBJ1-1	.	CASRVGGANTEAFF	TGTGCCAGCAGGGTAGGGGGGGCGAACACTGAAGCTTTCTTT
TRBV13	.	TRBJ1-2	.	CASSLGAQSYGYTF	TGTGCCAGCAGCTTAGGCGCACAGAGCTATGGCTACACCTTC
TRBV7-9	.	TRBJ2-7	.	CASSSTGTGFYEQYF	TGTGCCAGCAGCTCGACCGGGACTGGATTCTACGAGCAGTACTTC
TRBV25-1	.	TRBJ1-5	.	CASSEGGVSNQPQHF	TGTGCCAGCAGTGAAGGAGGGGTAAGCAATCAGCCCCAGCATTTT
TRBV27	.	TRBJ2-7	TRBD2	CASSYSIGGRAYEQYF	TGTGCCAGCAGTTATAGTATCGGCGGGAGGGCTTACGAGCAGTACTTC